The 30 T cell receptor beta chains given below trace back to one sample, sequenced in a study of blood T cells in healthy people across ages. Primed by a sample-barcoded 5' primer and a J-beta primer mix, a second PCR proceeded for about 6 to 12 cycles. TCRdb re-derived calls from the 5' RACE reads in MiXCR, one entry per CDR3 protein. The table has under 700,000 distinct CDR3 sequences, 20% to 30% seen once. Separately, the same data were catalogued under a study of T cells of mothers and their children.

Sequencing used blood. Source of these receptors: a boy younger than 18 in good health.

This clonotype has at least ten counts. This chain connects TRBV12-3 or TRBV12-4 to TRBJ2-6, with D perhaps TRBD2 (5 bases). V lost 3 bases and J lost 1, with 7 bases in between. The CDR3 covers 15 residues. The CDR3 nucleotides are TGTGCCAGCAGTTTTCGGGGATCTGGGGCCAACGTCCTGACTTTC. Its protein product is CASSFRGSGANVLTF.

The J gene is TRBJ2-5, the V gene TRBV7-3; a weak D match, TRBD2 (5 bases). The V end was cut by 0 bases, the J end by 3 bases, with 8 bases between. This CDR3 contains 14 residues. Germline values: CDR1 SGHTA, CDR2 FQGTGA. CDR3 region: CASSLTGNEETQYF. The DNA for the CDR3 is TGTGCCAGCAGCTTAACCGGGAATGAAGAGACCCAGTACTTC.

This CDR3 is CASRSLYSYNEQFF. For the CDR3, the DNA is TGTGCCAGCCGGAGTCTATACTCCTACAATGAGCAGTTCTTC. The chain recombines TRBV12-3 or TRBV12-4 with TRBJ2-1; D remains unclear. This CDR3 has 14 residues. V was shortened by 8 bases and J by 0 bases, with 11 bases between the two germline ends.

The chain joins TRBV9 to TRBJ2-5; tentatively, D is TRBD2 (6 bases). With 0 bases removed from V and 3 bases from J, the gap between germline ends came to 12 bases. Germline CDR1 and CDR2: SGDLS and YYNGEE. The CDR3 covers 15 residues. The CDR3 protein is CASSVGTITEETQYF. The CDR3 DNA sequence: TGTGCCAGCAGCGTAGGGACTATTACGGAAGAGACCCAGTACTTC.

A word on this clonotype: The germline gene is not matched at one end of the junction; a read error may be the cause. V and J are TRBV13 and TRBJ2-5, with TRBD2 identical over 16 bases. Germline CDR1 and CDR2: PRHDT and FYEKMQ (reference sequence). The CDR3 loop spans 17 amino acids. CDR3 amino acids: CASSLGLAGGLPETQYF. For the CDR3, the DNA is TGTGCCAGCAGCTTGGGACTAGCGGGGGGGCTTCCCGAGACCCAGTACTTT.

This clonotype came up once. This chain links TRBV20-1 with TRBJ2-6; D is unresolved. The CDR3 is 16 residues long. Trimming left V 6 bases short and J 1 base short, with 16 bases between. From germline, CDR1 is DFQATT and CDR2 SNEGSKA (reference sequence). The CDR3 reads CSAVKGEVSGANVLTF. DNA for the CDR3: TGCAGTGCCGTCAAAGGAGAGGTTTCTGGGGCCAACGTCCTGACTTTC.

The chain employs TRBV9 and TRBJ1-2; a possible D gene is TRBD1 (5 bases). CDR3 length equals 14 residues. Trimming shortened V by 8 bases and J by 2 bases, and 16 bases separated the two germline ends. Germline CDR1 reads SGDLS; CDR2 reads YYNGEE. The CDR3 spells CASSSGGINYGYTF. DNA for the CDR3: TGTGCCAGTTCGTCGGGGGGTATAAACTATGGCTACACCTTC.

CDR3 in amino acids: CASSPDRHTGELFF. The CDR3 nucleotides read TGTGCCAGCAGCCCGGACAGACACACCGGGGAGCTGTTTTTT. This chain connects TRBV7-9 to TRBJ2-2; possible D gene TRBD1, 6 bases. The germline V gene has CDR1 SEHNR and CDR2 FQNEAQ (reference sequence). The CDR3 runs 14 residues. V lost 5 bases, J lost 3 bases, and 10 bases lay in between. Filled out from reference TRBV7-9 and TRBJ2-2, the complete variable domain reads DTGVSQNPRHKITKRGQNVTFRCDPISEHNRLYWYRQTLGQGPEFLTYFQNEAQLEKSRLLSDRFSAERPKGSFSTLEIQRTEQGDSAMYLCASSPDRHTGELFFGEGSRLTVL.

The genes are TRBV5-1 and TRBJ2-3; 7 bases map to TRBD2. CDR3 length: 16 residues. Losses at the gene ends were 2 bases for V and 0 bases for J; bases not matched to a gene: 6. The V gene's germline CDR1 is SGHRS and CDR2 YFSETQ. The CDR3, as DNA: TGCGCCAGCAGCTTAATGGGGACTACTAGCACAGATACGCAGTATTTT. Protein sequence: CASSLMGTTSTDTQYF.

This clonotype was detected only a few times. V and J are TRBV29-1 and TRBJ2-3; 7 bases agree with TRBD2. The J segment lost 3 bases and the V segment lost 6 bases, leaving 9 bases of the junction unmatched. Germline values: CDR1 SQVTM, CDR2 ANQGSEA. This CDR3 is built from 14 residues. The CDR3 loop is CSVREGGVTDTQYF. The CDR3 DNA is TGCAGCGTGAGGGAGGGAGGAGTAACAGATACGCAGTATTTT.

This clonotype was seen a few times. The chain is built from TRBV6-5 and TRBJ1-2; the match to TRBD1 covers 7 bases. Germline CDR1 reads MNHEY; CDR2 reads SVGAGI. J lost 3 bases, V lost 6 bases, and 7 bases had no gene match. This CDR3 is 14 amino acids long. CDR3 region: CASRGDRAHYGYTF. The CDR3 DNA is TGTGCCAGCAGGGGTGACAGGGCCCACTATGGCTACACCTTC.

This clonotype came up a few times. The chain couples TRBV21-1 to TRBJ2-5; the table calls TRBD1, which could not be checked here. TRBV21-1 is a listed pseudogene. The CDR3 is 16 amino acids. The CDR3 is CASSNSGSGDKETQYF. CDR3 in DNA: TGTGCCAGCAGCAATTCAGGATCAGGGGATAAAGAGACCCAGTACTTC.

V usage is TRBV7-2 and J usage is TRBJ1-2; 7 nucleotides line up with TRBD1. Germline values: CDR1 SGHTA, CDR2 FQGNSA. The J segment lost 8 bases and the V segment lost 5 bases, leaving 11 bases of the junction unmatched. This CDR3 contains 14 residues. The CDR3 DNA reads as TGTGCCAGCAGCCCCCGACAGGGATCGGAGGGCTACACCTTC. Its translation is CASSPRQGSEGYTF.

This clonotype was seen a few times. V gene TRBV5-6 combines with J gene TRBJ2-5, with 9 bases matching TRBD1. The end of the DNA is better explained by TRBJ2-7, so the J call may be wrong. The V gene's germline CDR1 is SGHDT and CDR2 YYEEEE. The CDR3 spans 17 residues. The CDR3 reads CASSTRDREQTIYEQYF. In DNA, the CDR3 is TGTGCCAGCAGCACACGGGACAGGGAACAAACCATTTACGAGCAGTACTTC.

The chain recombines TRBV12-3 or TRBV12-4 with TRBJ1-3, with 8 bases that match TRBD1. With 6 bases clipped from V and 3 bases from J, the junction kept 7 bases outside the gene matches. The CDR3 is 15 amino acids. As DNA, the CDR3 is TGTGCCAGCAGCAAGGACAGGGTCTATGGAAACACCATATATTTT. Translated: CASSKDRVYGNTIYF.

About this clonotype: The junction and the germline gene differ at one end; a read error may be behind it. The chain has TRBV18 and TRBJ1-4, with TRBD1 identical over 8 bases. Germline V gene lookup returns CDR1 KGHSH and CDR2 LQKENI. This CDR3 is 13 amino acids long. CDR3 DNA: TGTGCCTGCTCACCTGGGACAGGTGAAAAACTGTTTTTT. Protein: CACSPGTGEKLFF.

The gene calls are TRBV15 and TRBJ1-4, with no clear D. The CDR3 covers 16 residues. The V gene lost 0 bases and the J gene lost 0 bases, with 8 bases spanning the gap. Germline-derived CDR1 and CDR2 are LNHNV and YYDKDF (reference sequence). The CDR3 protein is CATSRDRGATNEKLFF. DNA of the CDR3: TGTGCCACCAGCAGAGATCGCGGGGCAACTAATGAAAAACTGTTTTTT.

This sequence joins TRBV7-2 and TRBJ2-1; the D is unclear. The germline V gene has CDR1 SGHTA and CDR2 FQGNSA. This CDR3 is built from 14 residues. V gave up 2 bases and J gave up 2 bases, with 7 bases separating them. The CDR3 reads CASSLPATYNEQFF. The CDR3, as DNA: TGTGCCAGCAGCTTACCAGCAACCTACAATGAGCAGTTCTTC. Full variable domain (rest looked up from reference TRBV7-2 and TRBJ2-1): GAGVSQSPSNKVTEKGKDVELRCDPISGHTALYWYRQSLGQGLEFLIYFQGNSAPDKSGLPSDRFSAERTGGSVSTLTIQRTQQEDSAVYLCASSLPATYNEQFFGPGTRLTVL.

This clonotype was seen a few times. The rearrangement joins TRBV12-3 or TRBV12-4 to TRBJ2-1; 7 bases match TRBD2. With V trimmed by 9 bases and J by 7 bases, 9 bases remained unmatched. The CDR3 is 13 residues long. The DNA of the CDR3 is TGTGCCAGTACTACTAGCGCCAGTAATGAGCAGTTCTTC. This translates into CASTTSASNEQFF.

This clonotype showed up just a few times. The chain combines TRBV12-3 or TRBV12-4 with TRBJ1-5; 7 bases are shared with TRBD1. This CDR3 has 19 amino acids. J gave up 1 base and V 6 bases, and 18 bases lay outside the gene matches. The CDR3 bases are TGTGCCAGCAGAAGGCCTCGGGGACAGAGGGGGGGGAGCAATCAGCCCCAGCATTTT. This codes for CASRRPRGQRGGSNQPQHF.

A remark on this clonotype: Lacking the conserved final phenylalanine or tryptophan, this CDR3 likely reflects a read error. V is TRBV20-1 and J is TRBJ2-4; D is unclear. From germline, CDR1 is DFQATT and CDR2 SNEGSKA (reference sequence). V lost 1 base to trimming and J lost 8 bases, with 24 bases between them. The CDR3 totals 17 residues. The CDR3 nucleotides are TGCAGTGCTAGAGGGAAGGGCAGTAGTCCCTCAGCCCACATTCAGTACCTC. Its translation: CSARGKGSSPSAHIQYL.

This chain links TRBV29-1 with TRBJ2-5, with 7 positions matching TRBD2. V shed 4 bases and J 5 bases; nucleotides not matched to a gene: 16. The CDR3 totals 16 residues. Germline-derived CDR1 and CDR2 are SQVTM and ANQGSEA. In DNA form, the CDR3 reads TGCAGCGTTGGGGATCTAGGCGGGAGTTTCTGGGAGACCCAGTACTTC. It codes for CSVGDLGGSFWETQYF.

Only a few counts were recorded for this clonotype. The chain couples TRBV5-1 to TRBJ2-1, with 8 bases that match TRBD1. Trimming cost V 5 bases and J 5 bases; bases outside gene matches: 9. The germline V gene encodes CDR1 SGHRS and CDR2 YFSETQ. This CDR3 has 15 residues. The DNA of the CDR3 is TGCGCCAGCAGGGACAGGGTAGCAGGTAACAATGAGCAGTTCTTC. Residues: CASRDRVAGNNEQFF.

V is TRBV18 and J is TRBJ2-1; TRBD1 agrees at 11 bases. The CDR3 sequence is 17 residues long. Germline V gene data show CDR1 as KGHSH and CDR2 as LQKENI. The V and J ends lost 1 base and 5 bases, in that order; junction bases with no gene match: 7. The CDR3 sequence is CASSPLGTGGMNNEQFF. CDR3 bases: TGTGCCAGCTCACCACTGGGGACAGGGGGAATGAACAATGAGCAGTTCTTC.

Concerning this clonotype: A read error may produce the germline difference seen at one junction end. The rearrangement links TRBV7-7 to TRBJ2-3, with 7 positions matching TRBD1. The CDR3 is made up of 15 amino acids. Looked up from germline, CDR1 is SSHAT and CDR2 is FNYEAQ (reference sequence). The CDR3 DNA is TGTGCTAGCAGCTTAGGGACAGCTCGCACAGATACGCAGTATTTT. This translates into CASSLGTARTDTQYF.

The chain employs TRBV29-1 and TRBJ2-2, with D perhaps TRBD2 (6 bases). The CDR3 sequence is 16 residues long. Trimming shortened V by 5 bases and J by 2 bases, and 18 bases separated the two germline ends. Germline values: CDR1 SQVTM, CDR2 ANQGSEA. The CDR3 loop reads CSVRIGGLKNTGELFF. The DNA for the CDR3 is TGCAGCGTTAGAATTGGGGGACTTAAAAACACCGGGGAGCTGTTTTTT.

This clonotype was seen more than once but under ten times. The genes are TRBV19 and TRBJ2-3; D is perhaps TRBD1 or TRBD2 (5 bases each). This CDR3 is built from 12 residues. V dropped 6 bases and J dropped 8 bases, with 12 bases sitting between them. CDR1 and CDR2 (germline): LNHDA, SQIVND (reference sequence). Here the CDR3 DNA reads TGTGCCAGTAGGCGGACAAGCGGTACGCAGTATTTT. Residues: CASRRTSGTQYF.

This clonotype was seen a handful of times. The chain links TRBV20-1 to TRBJ2-7, with D possibly TRBD2 on 5 matching bases. Trimming removed 5 bases at V and 4 bases at J, with 12 bases between. Germline V CDR1 and CDR2: DFQATT, SNEGSKA (reference sequence). The CDR3 covers 12 residues. The CDR3 loop reads CSAQHGDYEQYF. CDR3 bases: TGCAGTGCTCAACACGGGGATTACGAGCAGTACTTC.

The chain joins TRBV6-5 to TRBJ1-1; D remains unclear. V was pared by 5 bases and J by 8 bases, with 15 bases between. CDR1 is MNHEY, CDR2 SVGAGI, per germline. CDR3 length: 13 amino acids. The CDR3 DNA follows: TGTGCCAGCAGTCCTGGACTGTCTACCGAAGCTTTCTTT. Translating it yields CASSPGLSTEAFF.

CDR3 coding DNA: TGTGCCAGCAGTTATGAGGGGACAGCCTACGAGCAGTACTTC. This gives the protein CASSYEGTAYEQYF. The rearrangement links TRBV6-6 to TRBJ2-7; 7 nucleotides align to TRBD1. V gave up 3 bases and J gave up 2 bases; unmatched junction bases: 4. The CDR3 runs to 14 residues. Germline V CDR1 and CDR2: MNHNY, SVGAGI (reference sequence).